This TCR beta chain was recorded in a study of CD8+CD57+ T cells in acquired aplastic anemia. Broader study findings: Between patients and controls, CD8+ Simpson's diversity did not vary significantly.

Investigators profiled TCR beta VDJ and CDR3 from genomic DNA template. TCRdb recomputed calls from the reads with MiXCR, one row per CDR3 protein. The table records 150,000 to 200,000 distinct CDR3 sequences, 40% to 60% of them present only once. CD8+CD57+ cell expansion, shown by flow cytometry, had occurred in the patients selected for sequencing. Severe acquired aplastic anemia was present in all patients. No patient had been given any therapy when blood was sampled. Germline values: CDR1 KGHDR, CDR2 SFDVKD. The CDR3 runs to 13 residues. V shed 1 base and J shed 7 bases, with 9 bases lying between them. This clonotype came up once. The target antigen is unknown.

The TCR sequence derives from a human donor with aplastic anemia. This sequence joins TRBV24-1 and TRBJ2-5, with a possible D match to TRBD2 (5 bases). Sample: sorted CD4+, CD8+, or CD8+CD57+ T cells (not recorded which) from PBMCs. The CDR3: CATSDFQAGTQYF. The CDR3 bases are TGTGCCACCAGTGATTTCCAGGCGGGGACCCAGTACTTC.